Sequencing of this T cell receptor (beta chain) was carried out in a study of shared clonotypes between healthy human individuals. Study information: The people who gave samples were a couple of women and a few men aged 18 to 49.

The V and J ends lost 9 bases and 5 bases respectively, with 13 bases between them. This CDR3 comprises 12 residues. CDR1 and CDR2 from the germline V gene are MGHDK and SYGVNS. Data came from immunoSEQ multiplex PCR; TCRdb stores just in-frame clones and leaves some out. This table holds 2.3 million or so clones, 85% to 95% found once. The specimen sequenced was naive CD4+ T cells from PBMCs. Subset in this sample: CD45RA+ positively selected. This clonotype originated in a man aged 18 to 35 in good health. Some clones in this sample may be carry-over from other donors' samples. V and J are TRBV25-1 and TRBJ2-5, with D unclear. CDR3 nucleotide sequence: TGTGCCAGTAGGCCCCTGGGGGAGACCCAGTACTTC. It translates to CASRPLGETQYF.